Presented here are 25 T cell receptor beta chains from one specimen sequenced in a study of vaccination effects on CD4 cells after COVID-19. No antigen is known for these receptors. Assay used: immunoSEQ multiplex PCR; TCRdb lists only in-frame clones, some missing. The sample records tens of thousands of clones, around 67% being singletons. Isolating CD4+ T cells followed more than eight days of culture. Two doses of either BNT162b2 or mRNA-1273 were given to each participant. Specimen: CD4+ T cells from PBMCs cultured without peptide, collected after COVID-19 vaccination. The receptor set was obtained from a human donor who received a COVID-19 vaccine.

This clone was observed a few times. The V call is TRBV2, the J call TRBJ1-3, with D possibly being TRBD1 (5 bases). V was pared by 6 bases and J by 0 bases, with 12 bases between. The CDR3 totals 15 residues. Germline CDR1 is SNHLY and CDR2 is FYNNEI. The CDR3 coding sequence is TGTGCCAGCAGCGGGAGTGGGGGCTCTGGAAACACCATATATTTT. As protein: CASSGSGGSGNTIYF.

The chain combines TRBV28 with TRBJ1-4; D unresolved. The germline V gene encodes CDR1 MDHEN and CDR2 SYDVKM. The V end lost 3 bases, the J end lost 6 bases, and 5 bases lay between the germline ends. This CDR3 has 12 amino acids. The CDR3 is CASSLADEKLFF. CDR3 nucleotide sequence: TGTGCCAGCAGTTTGGCTGATGAAAAACTGTTTTTT.

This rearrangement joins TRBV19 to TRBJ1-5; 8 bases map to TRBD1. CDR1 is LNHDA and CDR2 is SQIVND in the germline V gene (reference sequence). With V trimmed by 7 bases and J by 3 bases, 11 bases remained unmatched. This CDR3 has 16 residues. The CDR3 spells CASTPWAGGVNQPQHF. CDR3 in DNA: TGTGCCAGTACCCCTTGGGCAGGGGGCGTCAATCAGCCCCAGCATTTT.

The CDR3 loop reads CASSLRGDFTDTQYF. CDR3 sequence (DNA): TGTGCCAGCTCCCTTCGCGGGGACTTCACAGATACGCAGTATTTT. The chain uses TRBV18 and TRBJ2-3; a possible D gene is TRBD2 (6 bases). CDR1 KGHSH and CDR2 LQKENI come from the germline V gene. This CDR3 is 15 amino acids long. V lost 6 bases to trimming and J lost 2 bases, with 15 bases between them.

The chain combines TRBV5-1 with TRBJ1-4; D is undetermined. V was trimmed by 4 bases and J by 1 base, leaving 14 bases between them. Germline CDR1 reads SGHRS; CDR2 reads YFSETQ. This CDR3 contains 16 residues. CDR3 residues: CASSEGVVKTNEKLFF. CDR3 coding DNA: TGCGCCAGCAGCGAGGGAGTGGTGAAAACTAATGAAAAACTGTTTTTT.

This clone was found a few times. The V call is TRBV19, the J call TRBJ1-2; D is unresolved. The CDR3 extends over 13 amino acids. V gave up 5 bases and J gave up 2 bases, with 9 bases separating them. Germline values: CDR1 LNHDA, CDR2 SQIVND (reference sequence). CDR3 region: CASSPDGNYGYTF. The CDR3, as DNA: TGTGCCAGTAGTCCGGACGGAAACTATGGCTACACCTTC.

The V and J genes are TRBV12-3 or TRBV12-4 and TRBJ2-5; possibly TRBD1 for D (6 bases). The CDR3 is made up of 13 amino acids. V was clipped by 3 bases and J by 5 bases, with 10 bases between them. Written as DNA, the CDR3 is TGTGCCAGCAGTTTTAATCAGGGGGAGACCCAGTACTTC. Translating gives CASSFNQGETQYF.

CDR3 coding DNA: TGCGCCAGCAGCTTGGTACCTAGCGGGGTGGACACCGGGGAGCTGTTTTTT. Its protein is CASSLVPSGVDTGELFF. This chain joins TRBV5-1 and TRBJ2-2, with 9 nucleotides matching TRBD2. With V trimmed by 0 bases and J by 3 bases, 6 bases remained unmatched. The CDR3 contains 17 residues. CDR1 is SGHRS, CDR2 YFSETQ, per germline.

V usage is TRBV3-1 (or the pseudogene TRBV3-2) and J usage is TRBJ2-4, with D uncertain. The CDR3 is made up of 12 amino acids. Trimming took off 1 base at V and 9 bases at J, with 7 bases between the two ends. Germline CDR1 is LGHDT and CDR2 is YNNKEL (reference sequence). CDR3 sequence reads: CASSQALGIQYF. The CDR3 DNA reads TGTGCCAGCAGCCAAGCTTTAGGCATTCAGTACTTC.

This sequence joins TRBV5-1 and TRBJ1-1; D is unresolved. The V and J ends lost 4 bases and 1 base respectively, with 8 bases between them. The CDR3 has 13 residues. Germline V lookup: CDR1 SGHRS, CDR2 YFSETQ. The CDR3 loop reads CASSEDPNTEAFF. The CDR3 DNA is TGCGCCAGCAGCGAAGACCCGAACACTGAAGCTTTCTTT. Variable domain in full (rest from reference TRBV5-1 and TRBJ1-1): KAGVTQTPRYLIKTRGQQVTLSCSPISGHRSVSWYQQTPGQGLQFLFEYFSETQRNKGNFPGRFSGRQFSNSRSEMNVSTLELGDSALYLCASSEDPNTEAFFGQGTRLTVV.

CDR3 in DNA: TGTGCCAGCAGCTTAGCTGACAATGAGCAGTTCTTC. As protein: CASSLADNEQFF. V is TRBV7-9 and J is TRBJ2-1; D not certain. Germline assignment: CDR1 SEHNR and CDR2 FQNEAQ (reference sequence). Trimming removed 0 bases at V and 5 bases at J, with 2 bases between. This CDR3 comprises 12 residues.

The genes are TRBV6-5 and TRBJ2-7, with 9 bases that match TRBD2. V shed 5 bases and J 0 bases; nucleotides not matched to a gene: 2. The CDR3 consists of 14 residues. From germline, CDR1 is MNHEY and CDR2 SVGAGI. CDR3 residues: CASSPSGASYEQYV. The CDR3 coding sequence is TGTGCCAGCAGTCCTAGCGGGGCCTCCTACGAGCAGTACGTC.

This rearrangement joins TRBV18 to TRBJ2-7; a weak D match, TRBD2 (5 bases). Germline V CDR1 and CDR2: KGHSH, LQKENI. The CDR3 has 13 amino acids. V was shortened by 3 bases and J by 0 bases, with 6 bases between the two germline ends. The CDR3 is CASSPGVSYEQYV. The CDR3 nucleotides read TGTGCCAGCTCACCCGGGGTCTCCTACGAGCAGTACGTC.

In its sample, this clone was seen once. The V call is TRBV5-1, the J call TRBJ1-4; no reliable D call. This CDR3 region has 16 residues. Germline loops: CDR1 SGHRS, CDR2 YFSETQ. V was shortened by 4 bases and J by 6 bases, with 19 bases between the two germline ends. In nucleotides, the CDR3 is TGCGCCAGCAGCCCGGCGGAGGGTCCCCGTGATGAAAAACTGTTTTTT. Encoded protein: CASSPAEGPRDEKLFF.

This chain's CDR3 is CASSLQGRETQYF. The CDR3, as DNA: TGTGCCAGCAGTTTACAGGGGCGGGAGACCCAGTACTTC. The chain employs TRBV6-2 or TRBV6-3 and TRBJ2-5; 7 bases match TRBD1. The trim removed 4 bases at V and 5 bases at J, leaving 4 bases unmatched. The CDR3 totals 13 residues. From germline, CDR1 is MNHEY and CDR2 SVGEGT.

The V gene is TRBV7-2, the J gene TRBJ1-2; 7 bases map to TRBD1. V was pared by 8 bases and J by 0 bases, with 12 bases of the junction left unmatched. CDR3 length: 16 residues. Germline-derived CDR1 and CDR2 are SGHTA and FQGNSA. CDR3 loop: CASGTEGHATNYGYTF. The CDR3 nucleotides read TGTGCCAGCGGGACAGAGGGACACGCCACTAACTATGGCTACACCTTC. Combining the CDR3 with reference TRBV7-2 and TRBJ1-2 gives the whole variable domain GAGVSQSPSNKVTEKGKDVELRCDPISGHTALYWYRQSLGQGLEFLIYFQGNSAPDKSGLPSDRFSAERTGGSVSTLTIQRTQQEDSAVYLCASGTEGHATNYGYTFGSGTRLTVV.

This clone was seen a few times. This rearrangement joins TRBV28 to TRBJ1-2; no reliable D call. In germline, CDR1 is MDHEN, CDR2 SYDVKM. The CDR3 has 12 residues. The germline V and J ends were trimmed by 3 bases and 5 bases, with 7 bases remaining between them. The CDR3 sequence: CASSFNGYGYTF. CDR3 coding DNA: TGTGCCAGCAGTTTTAACGGGTATGGCTACACCTTC.

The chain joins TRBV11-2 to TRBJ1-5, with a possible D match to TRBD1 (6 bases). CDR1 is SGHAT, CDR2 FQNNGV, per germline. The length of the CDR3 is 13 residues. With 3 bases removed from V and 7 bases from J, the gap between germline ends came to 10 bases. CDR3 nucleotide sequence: TGTGCCAGCAGCTTCACAGGGCAACAGCCCCAGCATTTT. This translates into CASSFTGQQPQHF.

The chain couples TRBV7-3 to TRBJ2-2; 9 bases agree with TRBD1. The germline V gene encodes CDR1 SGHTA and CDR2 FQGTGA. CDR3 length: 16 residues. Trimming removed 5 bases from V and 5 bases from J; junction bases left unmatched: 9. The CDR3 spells CASSTGQGGRTGELFF. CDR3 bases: TGTGCCAGCAGCACGGGACAGGGTGGTCGAACCGGGGAGCTGTTTTTT.

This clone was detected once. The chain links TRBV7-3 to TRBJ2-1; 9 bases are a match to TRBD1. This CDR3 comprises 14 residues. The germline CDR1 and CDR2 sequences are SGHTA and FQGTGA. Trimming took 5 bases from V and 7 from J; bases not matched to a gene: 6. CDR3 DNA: TGTGCCAGCAGCACCACAGGGGGCTATAATGAGCAGTTCTTC. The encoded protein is CASSTTGGYNEQFF. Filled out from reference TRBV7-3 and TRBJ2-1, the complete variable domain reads GAGVSQTPSNKVTEKGKYVELRCDPISGHTALYWYRQSLGQGPEFLIYFQGTGAADDSGLPNDRFFAVRPEGSVSTLKIQRTERGDSAVYLCASSTTGGYNEQFFGPGTRLTVL.

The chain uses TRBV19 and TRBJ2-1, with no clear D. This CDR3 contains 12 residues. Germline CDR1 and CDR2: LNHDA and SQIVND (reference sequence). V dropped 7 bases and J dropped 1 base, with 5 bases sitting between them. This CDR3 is CASKDSYNEQFF. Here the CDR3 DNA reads TGTGCCAGTAAGGATTCCTACAATGAGCAGTTCTTC.

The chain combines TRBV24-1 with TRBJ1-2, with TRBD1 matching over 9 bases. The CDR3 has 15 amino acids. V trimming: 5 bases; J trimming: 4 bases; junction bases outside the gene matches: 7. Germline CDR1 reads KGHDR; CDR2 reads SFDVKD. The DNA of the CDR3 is TGTGCCACCAGTGGGGCTACGGGACAGGGCTATGGCTACACCTTC. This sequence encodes CATSGATGQGYGYTF.

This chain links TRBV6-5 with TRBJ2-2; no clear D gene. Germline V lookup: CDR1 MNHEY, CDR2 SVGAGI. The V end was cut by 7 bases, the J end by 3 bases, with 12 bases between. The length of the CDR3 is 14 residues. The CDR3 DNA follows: TGTGCCAGCACCCCCGCAGGCTACACCGGGGAGCTGTTTTTT. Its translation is CASTPAGYTGELFF.

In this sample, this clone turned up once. DNA of the CDR3: TGTGCCAGCAGTTTATCCACCCCCAGGCAGATGGCTTTCTTT. As protein: CASSLSTPRQMAFF. The chain joins TRBV28 to TRBJ1-1; unclear D gene. Germline V lookup: CDR1 MDHEN, CDR2 SYDVKM. V lost 1 base and J lost 11, with 17 bases in between. The CDR3 covers 14 residues.

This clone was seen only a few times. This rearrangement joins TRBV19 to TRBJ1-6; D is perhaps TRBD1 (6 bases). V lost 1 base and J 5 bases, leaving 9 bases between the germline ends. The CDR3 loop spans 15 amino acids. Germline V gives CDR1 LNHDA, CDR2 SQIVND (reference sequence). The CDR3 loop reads CASSIGGQHNSPLHF. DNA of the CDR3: TGTGCCAGTAGTATAGGGGGACAACATAATTCACCCCTCCACTTT.